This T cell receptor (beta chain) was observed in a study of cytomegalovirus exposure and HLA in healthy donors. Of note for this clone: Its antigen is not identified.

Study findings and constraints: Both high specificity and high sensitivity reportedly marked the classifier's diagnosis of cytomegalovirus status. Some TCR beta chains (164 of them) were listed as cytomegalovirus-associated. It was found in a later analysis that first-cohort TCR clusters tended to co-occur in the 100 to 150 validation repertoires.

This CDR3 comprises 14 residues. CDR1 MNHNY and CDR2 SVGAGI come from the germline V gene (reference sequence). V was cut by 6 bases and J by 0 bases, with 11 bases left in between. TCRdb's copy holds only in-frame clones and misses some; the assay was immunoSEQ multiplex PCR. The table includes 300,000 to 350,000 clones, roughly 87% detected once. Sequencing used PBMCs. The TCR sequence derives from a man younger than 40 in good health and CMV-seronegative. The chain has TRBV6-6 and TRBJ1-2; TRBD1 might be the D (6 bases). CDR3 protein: CASRDSDSNYGYTF. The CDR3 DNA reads TGTGCCAGCAGGGACAGTGATTCTAACTATGGCTACACCTTC.